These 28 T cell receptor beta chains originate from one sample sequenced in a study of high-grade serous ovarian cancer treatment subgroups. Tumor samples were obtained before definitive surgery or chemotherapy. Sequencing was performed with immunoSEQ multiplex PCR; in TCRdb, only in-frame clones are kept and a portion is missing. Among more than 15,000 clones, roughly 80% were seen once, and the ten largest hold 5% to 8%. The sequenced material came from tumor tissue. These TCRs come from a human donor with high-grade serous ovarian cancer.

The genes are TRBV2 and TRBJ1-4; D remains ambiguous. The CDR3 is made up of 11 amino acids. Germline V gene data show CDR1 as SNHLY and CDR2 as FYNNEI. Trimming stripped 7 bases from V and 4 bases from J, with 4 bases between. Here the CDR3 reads CASKVNEKLFF. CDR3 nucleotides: TGTGCCAGCAAGGTTAATGAAAAACTGTTTTTT.

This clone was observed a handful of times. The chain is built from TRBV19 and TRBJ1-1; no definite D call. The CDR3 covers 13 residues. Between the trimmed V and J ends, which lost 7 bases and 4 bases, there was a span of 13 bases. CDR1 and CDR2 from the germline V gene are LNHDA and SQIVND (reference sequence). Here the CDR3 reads CASNLYERTEAFF. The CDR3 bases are TGTGCCAGTAACCTTTACGAACGCACTGAAGCTTTCTTT.

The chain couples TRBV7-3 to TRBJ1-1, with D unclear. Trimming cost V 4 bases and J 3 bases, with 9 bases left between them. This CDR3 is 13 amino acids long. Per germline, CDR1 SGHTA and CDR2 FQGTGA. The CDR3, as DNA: TGTGCCAGCAGCTCCATGGCGGACACTGAAGCTTTCTTT. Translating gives CASSSMADTEAFF.

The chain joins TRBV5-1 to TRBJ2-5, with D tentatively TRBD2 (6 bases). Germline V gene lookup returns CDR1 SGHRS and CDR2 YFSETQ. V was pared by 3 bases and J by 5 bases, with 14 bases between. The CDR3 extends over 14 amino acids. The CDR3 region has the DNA TGCGCCAGCAGCTCGGCCGGCGGGGACGAGACCCAGTACTTC. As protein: CASSSAGGDETQYF.

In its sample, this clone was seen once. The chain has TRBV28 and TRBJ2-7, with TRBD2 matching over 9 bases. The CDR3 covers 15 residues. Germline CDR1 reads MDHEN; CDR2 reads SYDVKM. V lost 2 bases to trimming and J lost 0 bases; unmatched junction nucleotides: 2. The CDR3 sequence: CASSLGTSRSYEQYF. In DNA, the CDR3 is TGTGCCAGCAGTTTAGGGACTAGCCGCTCCTACGAGCAGTACTTC.

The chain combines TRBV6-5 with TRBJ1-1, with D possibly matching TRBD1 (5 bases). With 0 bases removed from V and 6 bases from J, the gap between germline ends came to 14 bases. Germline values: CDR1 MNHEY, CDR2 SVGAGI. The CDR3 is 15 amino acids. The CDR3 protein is CASSYSLHLGAEAFF. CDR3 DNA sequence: TGTGCCAGCAGTTACTCGTTACACCTGGGGGCTGAAGCTTTCTTT.

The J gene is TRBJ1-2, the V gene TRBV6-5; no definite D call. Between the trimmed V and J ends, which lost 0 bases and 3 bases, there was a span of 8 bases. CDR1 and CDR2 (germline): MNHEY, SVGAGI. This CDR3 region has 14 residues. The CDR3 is CASSYSAGDYGYTF. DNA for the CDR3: TGTGCCAGCAGTTACTCGGCAGGAGACTATGGCTACACCTTC.

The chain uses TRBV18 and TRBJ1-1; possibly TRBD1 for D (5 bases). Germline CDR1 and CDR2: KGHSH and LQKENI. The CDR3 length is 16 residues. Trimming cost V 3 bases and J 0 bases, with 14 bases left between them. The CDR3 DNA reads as TGTGCCAGCTCACCGGGGGGAATAAGACTGAACACTGAAGCTTTCTTT. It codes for CASSPGGIRLNTEAFF.

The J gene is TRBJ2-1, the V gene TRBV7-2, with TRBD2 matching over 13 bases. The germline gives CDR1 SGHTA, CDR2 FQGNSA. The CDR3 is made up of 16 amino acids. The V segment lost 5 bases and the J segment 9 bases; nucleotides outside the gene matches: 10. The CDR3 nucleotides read TGTGCCAGCAGCCGTAGGACTAGCGGGAGAATTGGTGAGCAGTTCTTC. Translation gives CASSRRTSGRIGEQFF. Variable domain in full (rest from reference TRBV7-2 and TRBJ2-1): GAGVSQSPSNKVTEKGKDVELRCDPISGHTALYWYRQSLGQGLEFLIYFQGNSAPDKSGLPSDRFSAERTGGSVSTLTIQRTQQEDSAVYLCASSRRTSGRIGEQFFGPGTRLTVL.

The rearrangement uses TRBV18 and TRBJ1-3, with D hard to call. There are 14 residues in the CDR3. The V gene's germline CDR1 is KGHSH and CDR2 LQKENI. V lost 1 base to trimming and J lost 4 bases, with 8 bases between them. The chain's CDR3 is CASSPRELGNTIYF. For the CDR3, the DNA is TGTGCCAGCTCACCACGGGAGCTCGGAAACACCATATATTTT.

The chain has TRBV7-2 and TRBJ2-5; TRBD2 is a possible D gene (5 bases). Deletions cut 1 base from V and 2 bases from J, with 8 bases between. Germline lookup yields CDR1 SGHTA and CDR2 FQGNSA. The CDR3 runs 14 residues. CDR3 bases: TGTGCCAGCAGCTTAGGGACTCGACAAGAGACCCAGTACTTC. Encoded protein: CASSLGTRQETQYF.

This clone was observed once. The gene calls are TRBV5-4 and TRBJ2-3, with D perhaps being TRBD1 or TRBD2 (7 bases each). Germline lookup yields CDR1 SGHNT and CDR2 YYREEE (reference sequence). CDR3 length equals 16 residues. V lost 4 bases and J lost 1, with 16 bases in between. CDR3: CASSPRGGRGTDTQYF. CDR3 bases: TGTGCCAGCAGCCCCAGGGGGGGTCGGGGCACAGATACGCAGTATTTT.

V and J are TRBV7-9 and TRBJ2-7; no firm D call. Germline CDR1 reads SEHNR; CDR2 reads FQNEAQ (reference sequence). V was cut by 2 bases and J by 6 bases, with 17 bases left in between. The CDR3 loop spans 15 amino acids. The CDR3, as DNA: TGTGCCAGCAGCTTATCGCATGGACCGGTTGGCGAGCAGTACTTC. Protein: CASSLSHGPVGEQYF.

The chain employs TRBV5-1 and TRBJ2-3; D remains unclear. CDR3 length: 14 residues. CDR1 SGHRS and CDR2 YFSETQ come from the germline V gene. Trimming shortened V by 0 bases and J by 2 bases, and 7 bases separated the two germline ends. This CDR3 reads CASSLERVTDTQYF. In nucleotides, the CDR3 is TGCGCCAGCAGCTTGGAACGGGTCACAGATACGCAGTATTTT.

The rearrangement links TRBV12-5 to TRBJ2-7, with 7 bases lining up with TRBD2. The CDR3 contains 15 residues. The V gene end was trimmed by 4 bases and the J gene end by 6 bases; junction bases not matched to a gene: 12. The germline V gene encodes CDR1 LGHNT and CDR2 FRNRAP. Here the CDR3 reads CASGYTVAGGGEQYF. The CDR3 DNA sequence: TGTGCTAGTGGTTACACTGTAGCGGGTGGGGGCGAGCAGTACTTC.

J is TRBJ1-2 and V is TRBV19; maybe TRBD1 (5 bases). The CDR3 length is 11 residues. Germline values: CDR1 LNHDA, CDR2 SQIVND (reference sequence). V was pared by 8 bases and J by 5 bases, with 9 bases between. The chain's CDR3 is CASGQGYGYTF. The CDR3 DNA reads TGTGCCAGTGGCCAGGGTTATGGCTACACCTTC.

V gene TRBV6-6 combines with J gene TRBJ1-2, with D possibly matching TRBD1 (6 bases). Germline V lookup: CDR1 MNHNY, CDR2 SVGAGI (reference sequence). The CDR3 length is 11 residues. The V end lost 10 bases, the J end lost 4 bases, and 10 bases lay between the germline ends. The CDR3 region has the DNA TGTGCCACGGGGGGGCTCTATGGCTACACCTTC. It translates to CATGGLYGYTF.

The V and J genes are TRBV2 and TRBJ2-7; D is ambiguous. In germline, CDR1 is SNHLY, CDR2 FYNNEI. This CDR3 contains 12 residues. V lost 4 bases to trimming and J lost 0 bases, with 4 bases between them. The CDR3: CASSGPSYEQYF. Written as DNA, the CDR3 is TGTGCCAGCAGTGGACCCTCCTACGAGCAGTACTTC.

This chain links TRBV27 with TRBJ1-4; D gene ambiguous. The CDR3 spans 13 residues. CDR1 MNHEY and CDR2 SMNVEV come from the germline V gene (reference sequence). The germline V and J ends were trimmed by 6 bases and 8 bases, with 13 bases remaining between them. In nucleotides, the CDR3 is TGTGCCAGCAGCCCGGGCCCTTGGGAAAAACTGTTTTTT. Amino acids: CASSPGPWEKLFF.

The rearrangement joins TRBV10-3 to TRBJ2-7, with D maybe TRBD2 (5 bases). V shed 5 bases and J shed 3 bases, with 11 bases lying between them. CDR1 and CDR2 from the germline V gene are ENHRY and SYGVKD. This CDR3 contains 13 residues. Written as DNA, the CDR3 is TGTGCCATCAGTTCGACTATTGACTACGAGCAGTACTTC. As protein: CAISSTIDYEQYF.

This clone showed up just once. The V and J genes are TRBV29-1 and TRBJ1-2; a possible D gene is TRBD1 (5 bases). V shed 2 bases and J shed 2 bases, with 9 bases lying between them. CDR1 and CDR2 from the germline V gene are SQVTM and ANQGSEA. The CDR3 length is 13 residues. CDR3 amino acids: CSVERQGNYGYTF. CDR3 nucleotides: TGCAGCGTTGAAAGGCAGGGCAACTATGGCTACACCTTC.

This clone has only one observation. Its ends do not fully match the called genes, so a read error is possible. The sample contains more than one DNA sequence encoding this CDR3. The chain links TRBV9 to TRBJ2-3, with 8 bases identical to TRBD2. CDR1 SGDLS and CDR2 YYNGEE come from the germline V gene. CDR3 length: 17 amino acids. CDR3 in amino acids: CASSVGSGGPSADTQYF. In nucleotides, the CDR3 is TGTGCCAGCAGCGTAGGGTCGGGAGGGCCCTCGGCAGATACACAGTATTTT. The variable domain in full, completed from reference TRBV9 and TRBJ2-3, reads DSGVTQTPKHLITATGQRVTLRCSPRSGDLSVYWYQQSLDQGLQFLIQYYNGEERAKGNILERFSAQQFPDLHSELNLSSLELGDSALYFCASSVGSGGPSADTQYFGPGTRLTVL.

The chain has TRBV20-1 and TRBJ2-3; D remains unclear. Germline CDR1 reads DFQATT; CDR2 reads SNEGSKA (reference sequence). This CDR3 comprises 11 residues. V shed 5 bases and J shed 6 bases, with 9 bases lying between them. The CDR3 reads CSAGIRDTQYF. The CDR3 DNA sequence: TGCAGTGCTGGGATTCGGGATACGCAGTATTTT.

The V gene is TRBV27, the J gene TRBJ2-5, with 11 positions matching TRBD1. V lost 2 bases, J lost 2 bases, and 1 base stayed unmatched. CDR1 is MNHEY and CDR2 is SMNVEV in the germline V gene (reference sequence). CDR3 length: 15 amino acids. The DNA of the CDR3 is TGTGCCAGCAGTTTAGGGACAGGGGGGCAAGAGACCCAGTACTTC. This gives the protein CASSLGTGGQETQYF.

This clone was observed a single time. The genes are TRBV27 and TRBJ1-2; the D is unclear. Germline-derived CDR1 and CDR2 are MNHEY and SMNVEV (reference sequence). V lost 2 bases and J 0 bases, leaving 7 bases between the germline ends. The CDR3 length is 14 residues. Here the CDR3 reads CASSLNGANYGYTF. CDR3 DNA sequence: TGTGCCAGCAGTTTAAACGGCGCTAACTATGGCTACACCTTC.

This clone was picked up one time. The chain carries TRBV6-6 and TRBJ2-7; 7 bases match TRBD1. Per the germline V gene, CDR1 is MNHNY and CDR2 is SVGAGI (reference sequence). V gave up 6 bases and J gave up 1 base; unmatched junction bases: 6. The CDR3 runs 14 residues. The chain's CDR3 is CASRPRTGSYEQYF. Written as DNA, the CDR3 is TGTGCCAGCAGACCCCGGACAGGTTCCTACGAGCAGTACTTC.

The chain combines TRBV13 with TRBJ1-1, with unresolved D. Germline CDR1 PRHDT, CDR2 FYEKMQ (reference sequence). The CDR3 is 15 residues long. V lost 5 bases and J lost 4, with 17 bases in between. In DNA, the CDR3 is TGTGCCAGCAGCCTGCGGGAAACTAACTGCACTGAAGCTTTCTTT. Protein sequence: CASSLRETNCTEAFF.

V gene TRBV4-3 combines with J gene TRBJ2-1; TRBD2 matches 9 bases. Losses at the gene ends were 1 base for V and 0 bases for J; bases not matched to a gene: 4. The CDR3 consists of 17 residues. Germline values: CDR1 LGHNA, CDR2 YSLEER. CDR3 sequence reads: CASSQVFSGSSYNEQFF. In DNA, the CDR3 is TGCGCCAGCAGCCAAGTCTTTAGCGGGAGCTCCTACAATGAGCAGTTCTTC.